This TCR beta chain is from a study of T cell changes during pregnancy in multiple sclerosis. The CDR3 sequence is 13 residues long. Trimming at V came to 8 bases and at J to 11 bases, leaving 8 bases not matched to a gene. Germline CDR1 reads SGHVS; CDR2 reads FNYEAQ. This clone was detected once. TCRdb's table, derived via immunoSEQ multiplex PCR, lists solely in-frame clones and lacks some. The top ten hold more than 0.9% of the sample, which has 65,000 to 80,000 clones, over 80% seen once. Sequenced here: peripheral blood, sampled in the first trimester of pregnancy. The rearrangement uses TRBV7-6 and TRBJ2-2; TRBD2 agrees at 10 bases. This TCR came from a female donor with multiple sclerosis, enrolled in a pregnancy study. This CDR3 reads CASGRLAGGELFF. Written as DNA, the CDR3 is TGTGCCAGCGGTCGACTAGCGGGTGGAGAGCTGTTTTTT. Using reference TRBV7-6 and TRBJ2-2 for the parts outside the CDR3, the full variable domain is GAGVSQSPRYKVTKRGQDVALRCDPISGHVSLYWYRQALGQGPEFLTYFNYEAQQDKSGLPNDRFSAERPEGSISTLTIQRTEQRDSAMYRCASGRLAGGELFFGEGSRLTVL.